Listed below are T cell receptor beta chains from one sample, sequenced in a study of T cell responses to AZD1222 COVID-19 vaccine. Clones were read by immunoSEQ multiplex PCR, and TCRdb kept only the in-frame ones, dropping some. Among 28,000 or so clones listed, 88% were seen once. Sequencing used peripheral blood, obtained 28 days after the second AZD1222 dose. These receptors were collected from an adult who received the AZD1222 COVID-19 vaccine. CDR3s include the opening cysteine and the closing phenylalanine or tryptophan. The order of the fields is D gene, clone size, J gene, V gene, CDR3 protein, CDR3 DNA. The D gene is left open where the match is weak. A row's size may be missing; if present it is once, few, many or a size class.

D: -; size: -; J: TRBJ1-4; V: TRBV15; CDR3: CATSRDGGATNEKLFF; DNA: TGTGCCACCAGCAGAGATGGGGGGGCCACTAATGAAAAACTGTTTTTT
D: -; size: -; J: TRBJ2-2; V: TRBV5-1; CDR3: CASSFKPSTGELFF; DNA: TGCGCCAGCAGCTTTAAACCCAGCACCGGGGAGCTGTTTTTT
D: -; size: -; J: TRBJ1-1; V: TRBV4-3; CDR3: CASSQDLWGARTEAFF; DNA: TGCGCCAGCAGCCAAGATCTTTGGGGGGCGCGCACTGAAGCTTTCTTT
D: TRBD1; size: -; J: TRBJ1-2; V: TRBV7-2; CDR3: CASSLERGLGYTF; DNA: TGTGCCAGCAGCTTAGAAAGGGGGCTTGGCTACACCTTC
D: -; size: -; J: TRBJ2-6; V: TRBV5-4; CDR3: CASTNPSSGANVLTF; DNA: TGTGCCAGCACAAACCCAAGCTCTGGGGCCAACGTCCTGACTTTC
D: TRBD2; size: -; J: TRBJ2-1; V: TRBV7-2; CDR3: CASSALAGGGNEQFF; DNA: TGTGCCAGCAGCGCACTAGCGGGGGGTGGGAATGAGCAGTTCTTC
D: -; size: -; J: TRBJ2-7; V: TRBV12-3/TRBV12-4; CDR3: CASSTHRYEQYF; DNA: TGTGCCAGCAGTACCCACAGATACGAGCAGTACTTC
D: -; size: -; J: TRBJ1-4; V: TRBV16; CDR3: CASSQSSNEKLFF; DNA: TGTGCCAGCAGCCAATCAAGTAATGAAAAACTGTTTTTT
D: -; size: -; J: TRBJ1-2; V: TRBV27; CDR3: CATKAGGGGYTF; DNA: TGTGCAACAAAAGCCGGGGGAGGTGGCTACACCTTC
D: TRBD2; size: -; J: TRBJ2-1; V: TRBV2; CDR3: CASSEKGERGSSYNEQFF; DNA: TGTGCCAGCAGTGAAAAGGGAGAGCGGGGGAGCTCCTACAATGAGCAGTTCTTC
D: -; size: -; J: TRBJ2-7; V: TRBV29-1; CDR3: CSVEGLTYEQYF; DNA: TGCAGCGTTGAAGGGCTTACCTACGAGCAGTACTTC
D: -; size: -; J: TRBJ2-7; V: TRBV6-5; CDR3: CASSLGESYEQYF; DNA: TGTGCCAGCAGTCTAGGAGAAAGCTACGAGCAGTACTTC
D: TRBD1; size: few; J: TRBJ1-1; V: TRBV9; CDR3: CASAERDRPFEAFF; DNA: TGTGCCAGCGCTGAGAGGGACAGACCCTTTGAAGCTTTCTTT
D: -; size: -; J: TRBJ2-3; V: TRBV7-2; CDR3: CASTRDRTDTQYF; DNA: TGTGCCAGCACCAGGGACCGCACAGATACGCAGTATTTT
D: -; size: -; J: TRBJ2-2; V: TRBV24-1; CDR3: CATSPPTGELFF; DNA: TGTGCCACCAGCCCGCCCACCGGGGAGCTGTTTTTT
D: -; size: -; J: TRBJ2-3; V: TRBV9; CDR3: CASSVFSQADTQYF; DNA: TGTGCCAGCAGCGTATTTTCTCAGGCAGATACGCAGTATTTT
D: -; size: -; J: TRBJ1-5; V: TRBV6-5; CDR3: CASLRESNQPQHF; DNA: TGTGCCAGCTTAAGGGAGAGCAATCAGCCCCAGCATTTT
D: -; size: -; J: TRBJ1-6; V: TRBV3-1/TRBV3-2; CDR3: CASSQDLGNSPLHF; DNA: TGTGCCAGCAGCCAAGATCTGGGAAATTCACCCCTCCACTTT
D: -; size: -; J: TRBJ1-2; V: TRBV3-1/TRBV3-2; CDR3: CASSHGGGGSGYTF; DNA: TGTGCCAGCAGCCACGGGGGGGGCGGAAGCGGCTACACCTTC
D: TRBD2; size: once; J: TRBJ2-3; V: TRBV10-3; CDR3: CAISGLAGEVGSTDTQYF; DNA: TGTGCCATCAGTGGATTAGCGGGGGAGGTCGGTAGCACAGATACGCAGTATTTT
D: -; size: -; J: TRBJ2-1; V: TRBV11-3; CDR3: CASSLSRQSNEQFF; DNA: TGTGCCAGCAGCTTATCAAGGCAGAGCAATGAGCAGTTCTTC
D: -; size: -; J: TRBJ1-5; V: TRBV5-5; CDR3: CASSLYSGGQPQHF; DNA: TGTGCCAGCAGCCTCTACAGCGGCGGTCAGCCCCAGCATTTT
D: -; size: once; J: TRBJ2-2; V: TRBV6-5; CDR3: CATTGSTGELFF; DNA: TGTGCCACGACAGGAAGCACCGGGGAGCTGTTTTTT
D: -; size: -; J: TRBJ2-7; V: TRBV27; CDR3: CASSPHYEQYF; DNA: TGTGCCAGCAGTCCCCACTACGAGCAGTACTTC
D: -; size: -; J: TRBJ1-2; V: TRBV18; CDR3: CASSLAGNGYTF; DNA: TGTGCCAGCTCACTTGCGGGTAATGGCTACACCTTC
D: TRBD1; size: -; J: TRBJ1-3; V: TRBV6-5; CDR3: CASKSGGTGNTIYF; DNA: TGTGCCAGCAAGTCAGGGGGCACTGGAAACACCATATATTTT
D: TRBD1; size: -; J: TRBJ1-3; V: TRBV2; CDR3: CASSPFPTGVGNTIYF; DNA: TGTGCCAGCAGCCCCTTTCCGACAGGGGTTGGAAACACCATATATTTT
D: -; size: -; J: TRBJ1-2; V: TRBV6-2/TRBV6-3; CDR3: CASNPSGGGSYTF; DNA: TGTGCCAGCAACCCCTCCGGTGGCGGGAGCTACACCTTC
D: -; size: -; J: TRBJ1-1; V: TRBV7-5; CDR3: CARSFGDLNTEAFF; DNA: TGTGCCAGAAGCTTCGGGGACCTTAACACTGAAGCTTTCTTT
D: -; size: -; J: TRBJ2-4; V: TRBV6-1; CDR3: CASSEPSREGGWAKNIQYF; DNA: TGTGCCAGCAGTGAACCCTCCAGGGAGGGGGGATGGGCCAAAAACATTCAGTACTTC
D: TRBD2; size: -; J: TRBJ2-7; V: TRBV7-9; CDR3: CASSLVSSGAYEQYF; DNA: TGTGCCAGCAGCTTAGTTTCTAGCGGTGCCTACGAGCAGTACTTC
D: -; size: -; J: TRBJ1-5; V: TRBV19; CDR3: CASSGPGEWNQPQHF; DNA: TGTGCCAGTAGTGGGCCAGGGGAGTGGAATCAGCCCCAGCATTTT
D: -; size: -; J: TRBJ2-3; V: TRBV29-1; CDR3: CSVGLSGPDTQYF; DNA: TGCAGCGTGGGACTTTCCGGGCCAGATACGCAGTATTTT
D: TRBD1; size: -; J: TRBJ1-2; V: TRBV5-5; CDR3: CASSLGTEYGYTF; DNA: TGTGCCAGCAGCCTCGGGACAGAGTATGGCTACACCTTC
D: -; size: -; J: TRBJ1-6; V: TRBV6-5; CDR3: CASSPANSPLHF; DNA: TGTGCCAGCAGCCCAGCGAATTCACCCCTCCACTTT
D: -; size: -; J: TRBJ1-6; V: TRBV19; CDR3: CASSLLSGSPLHF; DNA: TGTGCCAGTAGTCTTTTAAGCGGTTCACCCCTCCACTTT
D: -; size: -; J: TRBJ1-1; V: TRBV5-3; CDR3: CARSSDVGMNTEAFF; DNA: TGTGCCAGAAGCTCAGACGTAGGAATGAACACTGAAGCTTTCTTT
D: -; size: -; J: TRBJ1-2; V: TRBV6-5; CDR3: CASSHPGSGGYTF; DNA: TGTGCCAGCAGTCATCCAGGGTCTGGAGGCTACACCTTC
D: TRBD2; size: -; J: TRBJ2-5; V: TRBV7-2; CDR3: CASSDTSGGWGETQYF; DNA: TGTGCCAGCAGCGATACTAGCGGGGGCTGGGGGGAGACCCAGTACTTC
D: -; size: -; J: TRBJ2-3; V: TRBV18; CDR3: CASSPGWVPTDTQYF; DNA: TGTGCCAGCTCACCCGGGTGGGTCCCCACAGATACGCAGTATTTT
D: -; size: -; J: TRBJ2-5; V: TRBV3-1/TRBV3-2; CDR3: CASSQVAGYGETQYF; DNA: TGTGCCAGCAGCCAAGTAGCAGGGTACGGGGAGACCCAGTACTTC
D: -; size: -; J: TRBJ1-3; V: TRBV12-3/TRBV12-4; CDR3: CASSLGGNTIYF; DNA: TGTGCCAGCAGTTTAGGGGGAAACACCATATATTTT
D: -; size: -; J: TRBJ2-7; V: TRBV6-1; CDR3: CASSEGGSYYEQYF; DNA: TGTGCCAGCAGTGAAGGGGGCAGTTACTACGAGCAGTACTTC
D: TRBD2; size: -; J: TRBJ2-7; V: TRBV27; CDR3: CASSPWGGYHEQYF; DNA: TGTGCCAGCAGTCCCTGGGGAGGGTATCACGAGCAGTACTTC
D: TRBD1; size: -; J: TRBJ1-1; V: TRBV7-2; CDR3: CASSLAQGATEAFF; DNA: TGTGCCAGCAGCTTAGCTCAGGGGGCAACTGAAGCTTTCTTT
D: -; size: few; J: TRBJ1-5; V: TRBV2; CDR3: CASSEGPRSNQPQHF; DNA: TGTGCCAGCAGTGAAGGCCCTAGGAGCAATCAGCCCCAGCATTTT
D: -; size: -; J: TRBJ1-1; V: TRBV5-1; CDR3: CASSLASGLLNTEAFF; DNA: TGCGCCAGCAGCTTGGCCTCGGGGCTTCTGAACACTGAAGCTTTCTTT
D: -; size: -; J: TRBJ2-1; V: TRBV7-2; CDR3: CASKNQGSNEQFF; DNA: TGTGCCAGCAAAAATCAGGGGTCCAATGAGCAGTTCTTC
D: -; size: -; J: TRBJ1-4; V: TRBV14; CDR3: CASSQVRGGKLFF; DNA: TGTGCCAGCAGCCAAGTACGGGGAGGAAAACTGTTTTTT
D: -; size: -; J: TRBJ1-6; V: TRBV4-1; CDR3: CASSQERGSYNSPLHF; DNA: TGCGCCAGCAGCCAAGAGCGGGGGTCCTATAATTCACCCCTCCACTTT
D: -; size: once; J: TRBJ1-4; V: TRBV2; CDR3: CASSESTRGEGLFF; DNA: TGTGCCAGCAGTGAATCCACAAGGGGGGAGGGACTGTTTTTT
D: -; size: once; J: TRBJ1-5; V: TRBV2; CDR3: CASTSIDGSGNQPQHF; DNA: TGTGCCAGCACCAGCATTGATGGGTCGGGCAATCAGCCCCAGCATTTT
D: -; size: -; J: TRBJ2-2; V: TRBV7-2; CDR3: CASSITGYPGELFF; DNA: TGTGCCAGCAGCATAACAGGGTACCCCGGGGAGCTGTTTTTT